The rows below give T cell receptor beta chains drawn from one sample of a study of blood T cell repertoires in COVID-19. TCRdb's copy holds only in-frame clones and misses some; the assay was immunoSEQ multiplex PCR. The sample has roughly 240,000 clones; approximately 90% are singletons. The material sequenced was PBMCs or T cells enriched from blood (not recorded which). The receptors were sampled from a man aged 50 or older who had been exposed to COVID-19. The CDR3 runs from the conserved cysteine through the conserved F or W. The D gene is left open where the match is weak. The size of a clone is reported for some rows only, either as once, few or many, or as a class for expanded clones.

V	J	size	D	DNA	CDR3
TRBV23-1	TRBJ2-1	.	.	TGCGCCAGCAGTCAGGGAACAGGGCAATACAATGAGCAGTTCTTC	CASSQGTGQYNEQFF
TRBV11-3	TRBJ2-2	once	.	TGTGCCAGCAGCTTAGAACTGAACACCGGGGAGCTGTTTTTT	CASSLELNTGELFF
TRBV10-3	TRBJ1-1	.	TRBD1	TGTGCCATCACCCCGGGACAGGTGAACACTGAAGCTTTCTTT	CAITPGQVNTEAFF
TRBV11-1	TRBJ2-2	.	.	TGTGCCAGCAGCTTGGAGGGGGCGAGCAGCACCGGGGAGCTGTTTTTT	CASSLEGASSTGELFF
TRBV7-9	TRBJ1-2	.	.	TGTGCCAGCAGCTTTTCCCCGGTGTACTATGGCTACACCTTC	CASSFSPVYYGYTF
TRBV5-1	TRBJ1-3	.	.	TGCGCCAGCAGCTTCCAGGGGTCGGGAAACACCATATATTTT	CASSFQGSGNTIYF
TRBV27	TRBJ1-4	.	TRBD1	TGTGCCAGCACGAGGGGGACAGGCTACAATGAAAAACTGTTTTTT	CASTRGTGYNEKLFF
TRBV7-3	TRBJ2-7	.	TRBD1	TGTGCCAGCAGCCTCTTAGGGACAGGGATCCACGAGCAGTACTTC	CASSLLGTGIHEQYF
TRBV15	TRBJ2-3	many	TRBD2	TGTGCCACCAGCAGAGATTCCGGGAGGGGAGGGATTTGGCAGTATTTT	CATSRDSGRGGIWQYF
TRBV19	TRBJ1-1	once	.	TGTGCCAGTAGTAACAGGAACACTGAAGCTTTCTTT	CASSNRNTEAFF
TRBV29-1	TRBJ2-1	.	TRBD2	TGCAGCGTTGGTCTGACTAGCGGGAAGTATGAGCAGTTCTTC	CSVGLTSGKYEQFF
TRBV7-9	TRBJ1-6	.	.	TGTGCCAGCAGCTTAATCGGTAATTCACCCCTCCACTTT	CASSLIGNSPLHF
TRBV4-1	TRBJ1-2	.	.	TGCGCCAGCAGCCAAATGGACAGTAGCCCGTCGAGTCCCGCCTTC	CASSQMDSSPSSPAF
TRBV7-2	TRBJ2-1	.	.	TGTGCCAGCAGCTTGACGGGAACCCTGTTCTTC	CASSLTGTLFF
TRBV5-4	TRBJ1-2	.	.	TGTGCCAGCAACCGGGACTCCGTCTATGGCTACACCTTC	CASNRDSVYGYTF
TRBV15	TRBJ1-1	.	.	TGTGCCACCAGCAGAGACAGGGTGAACACTGAAGCTTTCTTT	CATSRDRVNTEAFF
TRBV5-1	TRBJ1-2	.	.	TGCGCCAGCACCCTGAGTGCAGGGGCGCTCGGGGGCTACACCTTC	CASTLSAGALGGYTF
TRBV27	TRBJ2-6	.	.	TGTGCCAGCAGTCCCATCTCTGGGGCCAACGTCCTGACTTTC	CASSPISGANVLTF
TRBV2	TRBJ2-2	.	TRBD2	TGTGCCAGACGGACTAGCGGGGGGGTCGGGGAGCTGTTTTTT	CARRTSGGVGELFF
TRBV5-4	TRBJ1-2	.	.	TGTGCCAGCAGCCCCGGACAGCCCGATGGCTACACCTTC	CASSPGQPDGYTF
TRBV9	TRBJ1-3	.	.	TGTGCCAGCAGCGTAGCGCCCGGGACAAGCGGAAACACCATATATTTT	CASSVAPGTSGNTIYF
TRBV28	TRBJ1-1	.	TRBD1	TGTGCCAGCAGTACCGAGACAGGGTTGGGCACTGAAGCTTTCTTT	CASSTETGLGTEAFF